This section outlines one TCR beta chain sequence together with its context. Its antigen is not identified. At one of its ends the junction is not consistent with the germline gene, which may arise from a read error. The data belong to a study of esophageal squamous cell carcinoma under preoperative chemotherapy. Study summary: Both tumor-infiltrating lymphocytes and peripheral blood T cells were profiled.

TCRdb passed the PCR reads through MiXCR, listing each CDR3 protein once. Of 34,000 or so distinct CDR3 sequences listed, around 49% are singletons. Time point: after preoperative PTX-NDP chemotherapy. Overall study results and limits: Post-treatment tumor-infiltrating lymphocytes appeared partly derived from peripheral T cells migrating into the tumor. After chemotherapy, TCR diversity rose significantly in peripheral T cells but not in tumor-infiltrating lymphocytes.

The receptor's source is a human donor with esophageal squamous cell carcinoma. The donor label of this sample is uncertain. Collection took place from a patient given preoperative chemotherapy.

The CDR3 region is CASRGLRANDTQYF. CDR3 nucleotides: TGTGCCAGCAGGGGGCTGCGAGCCAACGACACGCAGTATTTC. V usage is TRBV6-1 and J usage is TRBJ2-4; a weak D match, TRBD1 (5 bases). Germline CDR1 and CDR2: MNHNS and SASEGT. This CDR3 spans 14 amino acids.